This is a list of T cell receptor beta chains from one sample in a study of cytomegalovirus exposure and HLA in healthy donors. Method: immunoSEQ multiplex PCR; TCRdb's copy keeps in-frame clones and lacks some. This sample yields about 120,000 clones, of which over 60% are seen a single time; roughly 2% belongs to the top ten. Sequencing was done on a sample of PBMCs. The receptors come from a man aged 18 to 35 in good health and CMV-seronegative. Both conserved end residues are part of each CDR3. D genes are given only for firm matches. For some rows the clone size is stated as once, few or many, or as a class when expanded; others skip it.

clone_size: .
d_call: .
v_call: TRBV19
j_call: TRBJ2-7
cdr3_aa: CASSIGTRGASYEQYF
cdr3_nt: TGTGCCAGTAGTATTGGGACACGGGGGGCTTCCTACGAGCAGTACTTC

clone_size: .
d_call: TRBD1
v_call: TRBV6-6
j_call: TRBJ1-5
cdr3_aa: CASRRTGGGNQPQHF
cdr3_nt: TGTGCCAGCAGGAGAACAGGGGGGGGCAATCAGCCCCAGCATTTT

clone_size: .
d_call: TRBD2
v_call: TRBV2
j_call: TRBJ2-7
cdr3_aa: CASKLAGNSYEQYF
cdr3_nt: TGTGCCAGCAAACTAGCGGGAAACTCCTACGAGCAGTACTTC

clone_size: .
d_call: .
v_call: TRBV6-5
j_call: TRBJ2-7
cdr3_aa: CASRKSGNSYEQYF
cdr3_nt: TGTGCCAGCAGAAAAAGCGGAAACTCCTACGAGCAGTACTTC

clone_size: .
d_call: .
v_call: TRBV18
j_call: TRBJ1-1
cdr3_aa: CASSGTGSPLGMNTEAFF
cdr3_nt: TGTGCCAGCTCAGGTACAGGGTCACCCCTCGGGATGAACACTGAAGCTTTCTTT

clone_size: .
d_call: .
v_call: TRBV9
j_call: TRBJ2-1
cdr3_aa: CASTSEGIFYNEQFF
cdr3_nt: TGTGCCAGCACCAGCGAGGGAATCTTCTACAATGAGCAGTTCTTC

clone_size: once
d_call: TRBD2
v_call: TRBV11-2
j_call: TRBJ2-1
cdr3_aa: CASSLRWTSGMVSYNEQFF
cdr3_nt: TGTGCCAGCAGCCTCCGATGGACTAGCGGGATGGTATCCTACAATGAGCAGTTCTTC

clone_size: .
d_call: .
v_call: TRBV7-9
j_call: TRBJ2-1
cdr3_aa: CASSSSGSDEQFF
cdr3_nt: TGTGCCAGCAGCTCTTCGGGTTCGGATGAGCAGTTCTTC

clone_size: .
d_call: .
v_call: TRBV5-4
j_call: TRBJ2-2
cdr3_aa: CASSLMVHGLPNTGELFF
cdr3_nt: TGTGCCAGCAGCTTGATGGTACACGGACTACCGAACACCGGGGAGCTGTTTTTT

clone_size: .
d_call: TRBD1
v_call: TRBV5-4
j_call: TRBJ2-1
cdr3_aa: CASSVTGVEQFF
cdr3_nt: TGTGCCAGCAGCGTAACAGGGGTTGAGCAGTTCTTC

clone_size: .
d_call: TRBD1
v_call: TRBV2
j_call: TRBJ2-1
cdr3_aa: CASRTGESSYNEQFF
cdr3_nt: TGTGCCAGCCGGACAGGGGAGAGCTCCTACAATGAGCAGTTCTTC

clone_size: .
d_call: TRBD1
v_call: TRBV15
j_call: TRBJ2-1
cdr3_aa: CATGGQGIYNEQFF
cdr3_nt: TGTGCCACCGGGGGACAGGGCATCTACAATGAGCAGTTCTTC

clone_size: .
d_call: TRBD1
v_call: TRBV29-1
j_call: TRBJ2-7
cdr3_aa: CSVEGLDRRTPYEQYF
cdr3_nt: TGCAGCGTTGAAGGCTTGGACAGGAGGACCCCCTACGAGCAGTACTTC

clone_size: .
d_call: .
v_call: TRBV11-2
j_call: TRBJ1-4
cdr3_aa: CASSLGIGLQVEKLFF
cdr3_nt: TGTGCCAGCAGCTTGGGAATCGGGCTACAGGTGGAAAAACTGTTTTTT

clone_size: .
d_call: .
v_call: TRBV6-1
j_call: TRBJ1-5
cdr3_aa: CASSISGNQPQHF
cdr3_nt: TGTGCCAGCAGTATCAGTGGCAATCAGCCCCAGCATTTT

clone_size: .
d_call: TRBD1
v_call: TRBV7-2
j_call: TRBJ2-1
cdr3_aa: CASSSGTGYYNEQFF
cdr3_nt: TGTGCCAGCAGCTCCGGGACAGGGTATTACAATGAGCAGTTCTTC

clone_size: .
d_call: .
v_call: TRBV4-1
j_call: TRBJ2-5
cdr3_aa: CASSGINSRYEETQYF
cdr3_nt: TGCGCCAGCAGCGGTATTAACAGTCGGTATGAAGAGACCCAGTACTTC

clone_size: once
d_call: TRBD2
v_call: TRBV9
j_call: TRBJ2-1
cdr3_aa: CASSEAGALSYNEQFF
cdr3_nt: TGTGCCAGCAGCGAAGCGGGGGCCCTCTCCTACAATGAGCAGTTCTTC

clone_size: .
d_call: .
v_call: TRBV7-3
j_call: TRBJ2-5
cdr3_aa: CASSIQEQETQYF
cdr3_nt: TGTGCCAGCAGCATCCAGGAACAAGAGACCCAGTACTTC

clone_size: .
d_call: TRBD2
v_call: TRBV11-3
j_call: TRBJ2-1
cdr3_aa: CASSSEAGRAYNEQFF
cdr3_nt: TGTGCCAGCAGCTCAGAAGCGGGAAGGGCCTACAATGAGCAGTTCTTC

clone_size: .
d_call: TRBD1
v_call: TRBV5-1
j_call: TRBJ1-2
cdr3_aa: CASSPRGDSDGYTF
cdr3_nt: TGCGCCAGCAGCCCCAGAGGGGACAGCGACGGCTACACCTTC

clone_size: .
d_call: TRBD2
v_call: TRBV7-9
j_call: TRBJ2-5
cdr3_aa: CASSPRTSEETQYF
cdr3_nt: TGTGCCAGCAGCCCAAGGACTAGTGAGGAGACCCAGTACTTC

clone_size: few
d_call: .
v_call: TRBV7-2
j_call: TRBJ2-2
cdr3_aa: CASSLVPQVSGELFF
cdr3_nt: TGTGCCAGCAGCTTAGTCCCGCAGGTATCCGGGGAGCTGTTTTTT

clone_size: .
d_call: TRBD2
v_call: TRBV7-2
j_call: TRBJ2-7
cdr3_aa: CASSLTAGEGCEQYF
cdr3_nt: TGTGCCAGCAGCTTAACAGCGGGAGAGGGGTGCGAGCAGTACTTC

clone_size: .
d_call: .
v_call: TRBV25-1
j_call: TRBJ1-2
cdr3_aa: CASSGRDGYTF
cdr3_nt: TGTGCCAGCAGTGGGAGGGACGGCTACACCTTC

clone_size: .
d_call: .
v_call: TRBV28
j_call: TRBJ2-5
cdr3_aa: CASSSKGEGETQYF
cdr3_nt: TGTGCCAGCAGTTCCAAGGGGGAGGGAGAGACCCAGTACTTC

clone_size: .
d_call: .
v_call: TRBV19
j_call: TRBJ2-3
cdr3_aa: CASSRRATYSTDTQYF
cdr3_nt: TGTGCCAGTTCGCGCCGTGCCACCTATAGCACAGATACGCAGTATTTT

clone_size: .
d_call: .
v_call: TRBV27
j_call: TRBJ1-5
cdr3_aa: CASSVTGWSYQPQHF
cdr3_nt: TGTGCCAGCAGTGTAACAGGGTGGTCGTATCAGCCCCAGCATTTT

clone_size: .
d_call: .
v_call: TRBV7-9
j_call: TRBJ2-7
cdr3_aa: CASSWGVSEQYF
cdr3_nt: TGTGCCAGCAGCTGGGGGGTAAGCGAGCAGTACTTC

clone_size: .
d_call: TRBD2
v_call: TRBV28
j_call: TRBJ2-4
cdr3_aa: CASSLASGSAKNIQYF
cdr3_nt: TGTGCCAGCAGTTTGGCTAGCGGGAGTGCCAAAAACATTCAGTACTTC

clone_size: .
d_call: TRBD1
v_call: TRBV30
j_call: TRBJ2-5
cdr3_aa: CAWRSGGGGTQYF
cdr3_nt: TGTGCCTGGAGGTCAGGGGGTGGAGGGACCCAGTACTTC

clone_size: few
d_call: TRBD1
v_call: TRBV5-4
j_call: TRBJ1-1
cdr3_aa: CASSPHYRGNTEAFF
cdr3_nt: TGTGCCAGCAGCCCACACTACAGGGGGAACACTGAAGCTTTCTTT

clone_size: few
d_call: .
v_call: TRBV27
j_call: TRBJ1-1
cdr3_aa: CASSPRQGNTEAFF
cdr3_nt: TGTGCCAGCAGTCCCCGCCAGGGTAACACTGAAGCTTTCTTT

clone_size: .
d_call: .
v_call: TRBV5-1
j_call: TRBJ2-5
cdr3_aa: CASIQGIGETQYF
cdr3_nt: TGCGCCAGCATTCAGGGGATCGGAGAGACCCAGTACTTC

clone_size: .
d_call: .
v_call: TRBV5-1
j_call: TRBJ2-5
cdr3_aa: CASSPIGTQYF
cdr3_nt: TGCGCCAGCAGTCCGATCGGGACCCAGTACTTC

clone_size: .
d_call: TRBD2
v_call: TRBV10-2
j_call: TRBJ2-3
cdr3_aa: CASSGASGPAQYF
cdr3_nt: TGCGCCAGCAGTGGGGCTAGCGGCCCGGCGCAGTATTTT

clone_size: .
d_call: TRBD2
v_call: TRBV10-3
j_call: TRBJ2-2
cdr3_aa: CAVSAGTSGSGELFF
cdr3_nt: TGTGCCGTTTCCGCAGGGACTAGCGGATCCGGGGAGCTGTTTTTT

clone_size: .
d_call: .
v_call: TRBV5-5
j_call: TRBJ1-1
cdr3_aa: CASSPTWGVFDTEAFF
cdr3_nt: TGTGCCAGCAGCCCCACTTGGGGGGTTTTTGACACTGAAGCTTTCTTT

clone_size: few
d_call: .
v_call: TRBV10-1
j_call: TRBJ2-7
cdr3_aa: CASTLEQNLYEQYF
cdr3_nt: TGCGCCAGCACTTTGGAACAGAACCTCTACGAGCAGTACTTC

clone_size: .
d_call: .
v_call: TRBV7-9
j_call: TRBJ1-6
cdr3_aa: CASSHRNSPLHF
cdr3_nt: TGTGCCAGCAGCCACAGAAATTCACCCCTCCACTTT

clone_size: .
d_call: TRBD2
v_call: TRBV10-3
j_call: TRBJ2-3
cdr3_aa: CAISEGTSDTDTQYF
cdr3_nt: TGTGCCATCAGTGAGGGGACTAGCGACACAGATACGCAGTATTTT